This T cell receptor beta chain stems from a study of post-analysis software for immune sequencing data. The study, taken as a whole, reports: Compared against controls, patients with multiple sclerosis displayed significantly lower normalized Chao1 diversity.

With regard to this clonotype: What it binds is unknown.

Carried by the TCR beta cDNA libraries were unique molecular identifiers. T cells numbering about 0.9 to 11 million yielded cDNA molecules that totaled roughly 0.5 million. TCRdb passed the PCR reads through MiXCR, listing each CDR3 protein once. This table has hundreds of thousands of distinct CDR3 sequences, 30% appearing once. This TCR was recovered from a girl between 10 and 17 years old with multiple sclerosis. Sample: blood.

DNA of the CDR3: TGCGCCAGCAGCCCTATCGGACAGGATGAAGCTTTCTTT. Translation: CASSPIGQDEAFF. The chain employs TRBV4-1 and TRBJ1-1, with 7 bases that match TRBD1. This CDR3 spans 13 amino acids. Trimming took 4 bases from V and 7 from J; bases not matched to a gene: 6. Germline V gene data show CDR1 as MGHRA and CDR2 as YSYEKL.